Below, 27 T cell receptor beta chains from the same sample are listed, as sequenced in a study of shared T cell receptors in the human thymus. Libraries were prepared by immunoSEQ multiplex PCR; TCRdb keeps only in-frame clonotypes and omits some of them. The data contain 600,000 or so clones, around 87% of them seen just once; the ten biggest clones take up about 0.0094%. These same records also appear under a second study, on human thymus T cells.

The sequenced material came from thymocytes. Receptors originate from a boy younger than two with a congenital heart defect.

The J gene is TRBJ2-5, the V gene TRBV10-1; no definite D call. The CDR3 is made up of 13 amino acids. Looked up from germline, CDR1 is WNHNN and CDR2 is SYGVQD (reference sequence). The ends were cut back, 0 bases at V and 3 bases at J, with 5 bases in the middle. CDR3 in DNA: TGCGCCAGCAGTGAGTCCACTGAAGAGACCCAGTACTTC. Its translation: CASSESTEETQYF.

The chain couples TRBV4-1 to TRBJ2-1, with D possibly being TRBD1 (5 bases). The CDR3 runs to 13 residues. In germline, CDR1 is MGHRA, CDR2 YSYEKL. V was pared by 3 bases and J by 8 bases, with 11 bases between. The chain's CDR3 is CASSHRVFDEQFF. CDR3 coding DNA: TGCGCCAGCAGCCACAGGGTTTTCGATGAGCAGTTCTTC.

CDR3 sequence: CAISDWQGSVNSPLHF. The CDR3 nucleotides are TGTGCCATCAGTGATTGGCAGGGGAGTGTAAATTCACCCCTCCACTTT. The genes are TRBV10-3 and TRBJ1-6, with D possibly TRBD1 on 6 matching bases. The CDR3 totals 16 residues. V gave up 3 bases and J gave up 7 bases, with 16 bases separating them. Germline V gene data show CDR1 as ENHRY and CDR2 as SYGVKD.

The gene calls are TRBV5-6 and TRBJ1-3; 7 bases agree with TRBD1. V was clipped by 4 bases and J by 0 bases; unmatched bases: 4. Germline V gene lookup returns CDR1 SGHDT and CDR2 YYEEEE. The CDR3 is made up of 15 amino acids. The CDR3 is CASSHGTASGNTIYF. The CDR3 nucleotides are TGTGCCAGCAGCCACGGGACAGCCTCTGGAAACACCATATATTTT. Full variable domain (remainder filled in from reference TRBV5-6 and TRBJ1-3): DAGVTQSPTHLIKTRGQQVTLRCSPKSGHDTVSWYQQALGQGPQFIFQYYEEEERQRGNFPDRFSGHQFPNYSSELNVNALLLGDSALYLCASSHGTASGNTIYFGEGSWLTVV.

V usage is TRBV5-6 and J usage is TRBJ2-2, with D perhaps matching TRBD1 (6 bases). Germline-derived CDR1 and CDR2 are SGHDT and YYEEEE. With 1 base removed from V and 8 bases from J, the gap between germline ends came to 21 bases. CDR3 length: 17 residues. The DNA for the CDR3 is TGTGCCAGCAGCTTGAACAATCCGACAGGTGTGCGAGGGGAGCTGTTTTTT. It is translated as CASSLNNPTGVRGELFF.

The CDR3 coding sequence is TGTGCTAGTGGTTTGGTACGGGACGGGGAGCTGTTTTTT. Translating gives CASGLVRDGELFF. The rearrangement joins TRBV12-5 to TRBJ2-2; D possibly corresponds to TRBD2 (5 bases). The CDR3 is 13 amino acids. Trimming removed 0 bases at V and 7 bases at J, with 6 bases between. Germline-derived CDR1 and CDR2 are LGHNT and FRNRAP.

This rearrangement joins TRBV7-9 to TRBJ1-2; TRBD1 is a possible D gene (6 bases). Germline CDR1 is SEHNR and CDR2 is FQNEAQ (reference sequence). Trimming left V 4 bases short and J 8 bases short, with 20 bases between. The CDR3 is 15 amino acids. The CDR3 sequence is CASSSREGGARGYTF. In DNA, the CDR3 is TGTGCCAGCAGCTCCCGGGAAGGGGGGGCACGAGGCTACACCTTC.

V is TRBV21-1 and J is TRBJ2-7; no check of the table's D call, TRBD1, against the DNA was made. TRBV21-1 counts as a pseudogene. The CDR3 contains 15 residues. In DNA, the CDR3 is TGTGCCAGCAGCGAGAGGAGACAGGGACCCTACGAGCAGTACTTC. Its protein product is CASSERRQGPYEQYF.

This sequence joins TRBV19 and TRBJ1-1; 7 bases are shared with TRBD1. CDR3 size: 13 residues. The germline V gene encodes CDR1 LNHDA and CDR2 SQIVND (reference sequence). J gave up 8 bases and V 3 bases, and 6 bases lay outside the gene matches. The CDR3 DNA reads TGTGCCAGTAGTATTACGAGGGACAGCGAAGCTTTCTTT. Amino acid sequence: CASSITRDSEAFF.

The chain carries TRBV10-3 and TRBJ1-1, with a weak D call TRBD1 (5 bases). Germline V gene data show CDR1 as ENHRY and CDR2 as SYGVKD. This CDR3 is 17 amino acids long. V lost 10 bases and J 0 bases, leaving 24 bases between the germline ends. CDR3 loop: CATTPEFPGRLNTEAFF. In nucleotides, the CDR3 is TGTGCCACCACCCCCGAATTTCCAGGGCGGTTGAACACTGAAGCTTTCTTT.

The chain carries TRBV5-6 and TRBJ2-7, with a weak D call TRBD1 (5 bases). The germline CDR1 and CDR2 sequences are SGHDT and YYEEEE. The ends were cut back, 3 bases at V and 0 bases at J, with 19 bases in the middle. The CDR3 has 17 residues. The CDR3 nucleotides are TGTGCCAGCAGCTACTTTTCCCCAGGGCTTTTCTCCTACGAGCAGTACTTC. Translation gives CASSYFSPGLFSYEQYF. Full variable domain (outside the CDR3, taken from reference TRBV5-6 and TRBJ2-7): DAGVTQSPTHLIKTRGQQVTLRCSPKSGHDTVSWYQQALGQGPQFIFQYYEEEERQRGNFPDRFSGHQFPNYSSELNVNALLLGDSALYLCASSYFSPGLFSYEQYFGPGTRLTVT.

The chain has TRBV29-1 and TRBJ1-2, with no clear D. Per the germline V gene, CDR1 is SQVTM and CDR2 is ANQGSEA. Trimming shortened V by 5 bases and J by 0 bases, and 10 bases separated the two germline ends. This CDR3 region has 13 residues. The CDR3 loop reads CSVLTNANYGYTF. DNA of the CDR3: TGCAGCGTTCTAACGAACGCTAACTATGGCTACACCTTC.

V usage is TRBV9 and J usage is TRBJ2-1; TRBD1 might be the D (5 bases). CDR1 and CDR2 (germline): SGDLS, YYNGEE. The CDR3 consists of 16 residues. V was shortened by 7 bases and J by 4 bases, with 21 bases between the two germline ends. CDR3 region: CASAGQGRNSYNEQFF. The CDR3 coding sequence is TGTGCCAGCGCTGGGCAGGGCCGAAACTCATACAATGAGCAGTTCTTC.

For this clone: The same CDR3 also results from other DNA sequences found in this sample. DNA of the CDR3: TGCGCCAGCAGCCAAGATCGGGGCACAGATACGCAGTATTTT. Protein product: CASSQDRGTDTQYF. The rearrangement links TRBV4-3 to TRBJ2-3; D is uncertain. The ends were cut back, 0 bases at V and 1 base at J, with 5 bases in the middle. Germline V gives CDR1 LGHNA, CDR2 YSLEER. The CDR3 has 14 amino acids.

The rearrangement joins TRBV27 to TRBJ1-2, with D perhaps TRBD1 (5 bases). Germline CDR1 and CDR2: MNHEY and SMNVEV (reference sequence). The ends were cut back, 4 bases at V and 5 bases at J, with 11 bases in the middle. This CDR3 region has 13 residues. This chain's CDR3 is CASSSRGTYGYTF. Here the CDR3 DNA reads TGTGCCAGCAGTTCACGGGGGACGTATGGCTACACCTTC.

This clone was found once. The chain carries TRBV6-1 and TRBJ1-1; the match to TRBD1 covers 7 bases. The length of the CDR3 is 15 residues. V gave up 7 bases and J gave up 1 base; unmatched junction bases: 9. Germline CDR1 reads MNHNS; CDR2 reads SASEGT. CDR3 DNA: TGTGCCAGCATGACGATAAGGACAGGGAACACTGAAGCTTTCTTT. This sequence encodes CASMTIRTGNTEAFF.

The V gene is TRBV19, the J gene TRBJ1-5, with D hard to call. This CDR3 is built from 14 residues. Germline-derived CDR1 and CDR2 are LNHDA and SQIVND (reference sequence). Trimming took 0 bases from V and 0 from J, leaving 3 bases between them. This chain's CDR3 is CASSIDHSNQPQHF. Written as DNA, the CDR3 is TGTGCCAGTAGTATAGATCATAGCAATCAGCCCCAGCATTTT.

The J gene is TRBJ2-1, the V gene TRBV7-9; 8 nucleotides line up with TRBD2. The CDR3 runs to 16 residues. CDR1 and CDR2 (germline): SEHNR, FQNEAQ (reference sequence). V lost 5 bases to trimming and J lost 3 bases; unmatched junction nucleotides: 9. The CDR3 loop reads CASSVLGLDIYNEQFF. DNA for the CDR3: TGTGCCAGCAGCGTCCTGGGACTAGACATCTACAATGAGCAGTTCTTC.

This clone was recorded only once. This chain uses TRBV5-4 with TRBJ1-3; a possible D gene is TRBD1 (6 bases). The V gene lost 3 bases and the J gene lost 3 bases, with 19 bases spanning the gap. The CDR3 is made up of 17 amino acids. CDR1 is SGHNT, CDR2 YYREEE, per germline (reference sequence). The CDR3 sequence is CASSSDVGGLDGNTIYF. The DNA for the CDR3 is TGTGCCAGCAGCTCCGATGTGGGGGGGCTAGATGGAAACACCATATATTTT.

The chain is built from TRBV7-2 and TRBJ2-7; D is ambiguous. This CDR3 contains 15 residues. The V end lost 3 bases, the J end lost 2 bases, and 14 bases lay between the germline ends. The germline gives CDR1 SGHTA, CDR2 FQGNSA. CDR3 DNA: TGTGCCAGCAGCTTCTGTAGCAGCTGCCCCTACGAGCAGTACTTC. This codes for CASSFCSSCPYEQYF.

About this clone itself: Other DNA sequences from this sample encode an identical CDR3 as well. The CDR3 loop reads CASSLGGDQPQHF. CDR3 DNA: TGCGCCAGCAGCTTAGGCGGGGATCAGCCCCAGCATTTT. The chain is built from TRBV5-1 and TRBJ1-5; D gene uncertain. Germline CDR1 reads SGHRS; CDR2 reads YFSETQ. The CDR3 contains 13 residues. Trimming stripped 2 bases from V and 5 bases from J, with 8 bases between.

The chain joins TRBV14 to TRBJ2-7; 12 nucleotides match TRBD2. There are 17 residues in the CDR3. V lost 4 bases, J lost 2 bases, and 9 bases stayed unmatched. CDR1 is SGHDN and CDR2 is FVKESK in the germline V gene. The DNA of the CDR3 is TGTGCCAGCAGCCCCGACCTCCCTAGCGGGGGGGCCTACGAGCAGTACTTC. This codes for CASSPDLPSGGAYEQYF.

This clone was picked up one time. Here the CDR3 reads CASSNYDTRGYEQYF. CDR3 coding DNA: TGTGCCAGCAGCAATTACGACACGCGGGGCTACGAGCAGTACTTC. V usage is TRBV7-6 and J usage is TRBJ2-7, with D possibly TRBD2 on 6 matching bases. In germline, CDR1 is SGHVS, CDR2 FNYEAQ. V lost 5 bases, J lost 3 bases, and 17 bases lay in between. The CDR3 is 15 residues long.

The chain links TRBV25-1 to TRBJ2-7; the D gene is possibly TRBD2 (6 bases). Per the germline V gene, CDR1 is MGHDK and CDR2 is SYGVNS. The CDR3 sequence is 13 residues long. Trimming took off 7 bases at V and 4 bases at J, with 14 bases between the two ends. The CDR3 DNA reads as TGTGCCAGCACGGGCGGGGTCACGTACGAGCAGTACTTC. Amino acid sequence: CASTGGVTYEQYF.

The chain combines TRBV7-5 with TRBJ2-3; the D call in the table, TRBD2, was not verified against the DNA. TRBV7-5 is marked as a pseudogene. The CDR3 consists of 14 residues. Here the CDR3 reads CARSSGTSPQEQYF. The CDR3 DNA reads as TGTGCCAGAAGCTCTGGGACTTCCCCACAGGAGCAGTATTTT.

J is TRBJ1-5 and V is TRBV21-1; the DNA was not used to check the table's D call, TRBD1. TRBV21-1 is noted as a pseudogene. CDR3 length: 15 amino acids. CDR3 in DNA: TGTGCCAGCAGCAACGGGACAGGGCCCGATGAGCCCCAGCATTTT. Translating gives CASSNGTGPDEPQHF.

The chain joins TRBV10-3 to TRBJ1-5; a possible D gene is TRBD1 (6 bases). Trimming took off 6 bases at V and 4 bases at J, with 13 bases between the two ends. Germline CDR1 ENHRY, CDR2 SYGVKD. The CDR3 length is 14 residues. CDR3 coding DNA: TGTGCCATCAGCGACCCAGGGGAAAATCAGCCCCAGCATTTT. Amino acids: CAISDPGENQPQHF.